This T cell receptor (beta chain) was sequenced during a study of blood T cells in healthy people across ages. Using a J-beta primer mix together with a sample-barcoded 5' primer, a second PCR was run for roughly 6 to 12 cycles. TCRdb recomputed calls from the 5' RACE reads with MiXCR, one row per CDR3 protein. The sample records around 1,700,000 distinct CDR3 sequences, 28% being singletons. Trimming removed 0 bases from V and 0 bases from J; junction bases left unmatched: 7. CDR3 length: 18 residues. Germline lookup yields CDR1 LGHNA and CDR2 YNFKEQ. This chain uses TRBV4-2 with TRBJ2-7; 11 nucleotides align to TRBD2. The sample comprised blood. The clonotype comes from a woman aged 25 to 45 in good health. The CDR3 sequence: CASSQDASGGPSSYEQYF. CDR3 DNA sequence: TGTGCCAGCAGCCAAGATGCTAGCGGGGGGCCTAGCTCCTACGAGCAGTACTTC.